A selection of T cell receptor beta chains follows, all from one sample in a study of cytomegalovirus exposure and HLA in healthy donors. Produced via immunoSEQ multiplex PCR; TCRdb's table is partial and in-frame only. The repertoire holds about 140,000 clones, with around 70% as singletons. Material: PBMCs. Receptors were obtained from a man aged 40-55 years in good health and CMV-seronegative. CDR3s include the opening cysteine and the closing phenylalanine or tryptophan. The order of the fields is J gene, V gene, clone size, D gene, CDR3 DNA, CDR3 protein. A D gene is named only where the DNA matches it firmly. The size of a clone is reported for some rows only, either as once, few or many, or as a class for expanded clones.

TRBJ2-3	TRBV9	once	TRBD2	TGTGCCAGCAGCGGGTTCTCCGTAGCGGGAAATCCCACAGATACGCAGTATTTT	CASSGFSVAGNPTDTQYF
TRBJ1-4	TRBV4-3	-	TRBD1	TGCGCCAGCAGCCAGGTGGGACAGTTAAATGAAAAACTGTTTTTT	CASSQVGQLNEKLFF
TRBJ1-5	TRBV28	-	-	TGTGCCAGCAGTTTACTTCCCCTAAATAGCAATCAGCCCCAGCATTTT	CASSLLPLNSNQPQHF
TRBJ2-7	TRBV19	-	-	TGTGCCAGTAGTCCTACAGGGATCTACGAACAGTACTTC	CASSPTGIYEQYF
TRBJ1-2	TRBV30	-	-	TGTGCCTGGAGTGGGACAGACTTCTATGGCTACACCTTC	CAWSGTDFYGYTF
TRBJ2-2	TRBV27	few	-	TGTGCCAGCAGTTTATGGGGGGTCGGGGAGCTGTTTTTT	CASSLWGVGELFF
TRBJ1-1	TRBV7-2	once	-	TGTGCCAGCAGCCCGACAGCCCCTGAAGCTTTCTTT	CASSPTAPEAFF
TRBJ2-6	TRBV21-1	-	-	TGTGCCAGCAGCAAAGTTCCTCCGGGACAGAGCTCTGGGGCCAACGTCCTGACTTTC	CASSKVPPGQSSGANVLTF
TRBJ2-1	TRBV11-2	-	-	TGTGCCAGCAGCTTAGTTCTAGCTCTCAATGAGCAGTTCTTC	CASSLVLALNEQFF
TRBJ2-1	TRBV7-2	-	-	TGTGCCAGCAGCTTATCTAGGCCCTACAATGAGCAGTTCTTC	CASSLSRPYNEQFF
TRBJ1-5	TRBV29-1	few	-	TGCAGCGTTGAAAGGGACTGTGGGGACCAGCCCCAGCATTTT	CSVERDCGDQPQHF
TRBJ2-7	TRBV7-2	few	-	TGTGCCAGCAGCCGACGACTAAGATCGGGAGACTACGAGCAGTACTTC	CASSRRLRSGDYEQYF
TRBJ2-7	TRBV6-4	-	TRBD2	TGTGCCAGCAGTGAATCGGGAGGGGGCGAGCAGTACTTC	CASSESGGGEQYF
TRBJ2-7	TRBV11-2	-	-	TGTGCCAGCAGCGTGATAACAGGCACCTACGAGCAGTACTTC	CASSVITGTYEQYF
TRBJ2-1	TRBV28	-	-	TGTGCCAGCACCCTGGGCGTTGAGCAGTTCTTC	CASTLGVEQFF
TRBJ1-2	TRBV2	-	-	TGTGCCAGCAGTGAATACCGCGGAACTAACTATGGCTACACCTTC	CASSEYRGTNYGYTF
TRBJ2-7	TRBV20-1	-	TRBD2	TGCAGCGTAGCGGGGGACTACGAGCAGTACTTC	CSVAGDYEQYF
TRBJ1-2	TRBV6-5	-	TRBD1	TGTGCCAGCAGACCCGACAGGGGAAAGGGCTATGGCTACACCTTC	CASRPDRGKGYGYTF
TRBJ1-2	TRBV7-3	few	TRBD1	TGTGCCAGCAGCTTAGCAGGGGGCGGTGGCTACACCTTC	CASSLAGGGGYTF
TRBJ2-3	TRBV4-1	-	-	TGCGCCAGCAGCCACCAGGACATCCGGCCGGGGCAGTATTTT	CASSHQDIRPGQYF
TRBJ1-4	TRBV6-5	-	-	TGTGCCAGCAGTACTAGCAGGGTCGAAAAACTGTTTTTT	CASSTSRVEKLFF
TRBJ2-7	TRBV5-1	-	TRBD1	TGCGCCAGCAGCCTTGCAGGGACAGAAGAGCAGTACTTC	CASSLAGTEEQYF
TRBJ1-2	TRBV27	-	-	TGTGCCAGCAGCCCCGTCCCGGGTGGGAACTATGGCTACACCTTC	CASSPVPGGNYGYTF
TRBJ2-5	TRBV5-1	few	TRBD2	TGCGCCAGCAGCCCAGGATCGCGGGGGGAGACCCAGTACTTC	CASSPGSRGETQYF
TRBJ2-5	TRBV6-5	-	-	TGTGCCAGCAGTTACGAGGAGGGGTTCGGGGAGACCCAGTACTTC	CASSYEEGFGETQYF
TRBJ2-7	TRBV6-5	-	-	TGTGCCAGCAGTTACTCAGGGGACGAGCAGTACTTC	CASSYSGDEQYF
TRBJ1-6	TRBV5-6	few	-	TGTGCCAGCAGCGCGGGCTCCTATAATTCACCCCTCCACTTT	CASSAGSYNSPLHF
TRBJ2-7	TRBV4-1	-	-	TGCGCCAGCAGCCCAACACCCCGGGACACAGCCTACGAGCAGTACTTC	CASSPTPRDTAYEQYF
TRBJ1-2	TRBV2	-	-	TGTGCCAGCAAACCAGGGAGGGCTAACTATGGCTACACCTTC	CASKPGRANYGYTF
TRBJ1-1	TRBV4-1	few	TRBD1	TGCGCCAGCAGGATCCGAACAGGGGGCCACACTGAAGCTTTCTTT	CASRIRTGGHTEAFF